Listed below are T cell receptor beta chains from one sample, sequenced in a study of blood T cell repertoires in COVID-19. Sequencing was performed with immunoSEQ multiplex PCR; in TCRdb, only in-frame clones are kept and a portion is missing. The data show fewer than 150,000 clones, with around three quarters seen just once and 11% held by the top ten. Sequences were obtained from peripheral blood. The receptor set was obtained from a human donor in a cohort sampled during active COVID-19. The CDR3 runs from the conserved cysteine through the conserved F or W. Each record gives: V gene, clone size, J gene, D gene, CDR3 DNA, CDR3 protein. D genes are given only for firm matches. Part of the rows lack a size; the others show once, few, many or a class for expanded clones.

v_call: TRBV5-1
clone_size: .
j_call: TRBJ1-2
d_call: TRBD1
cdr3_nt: TGCGCCAGCAGCCGAGGGGGGACAGTCTATGGCTACACCTTC
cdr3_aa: CASSRGGTVYGYTF

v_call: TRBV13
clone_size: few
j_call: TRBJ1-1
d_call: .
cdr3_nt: TGTGCCAGCAGCTTAGAACAGGGAGTGTATACTGAAGCTTTCTTT
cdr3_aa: CASSLEQGVYTEAFF

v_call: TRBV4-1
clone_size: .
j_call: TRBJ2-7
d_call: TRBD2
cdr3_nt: TGCGCCAGCAGCCCCCGCTTAAGCGGGGAAATCTACGAGCAGTACTTC
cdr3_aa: CASSPRLSGEIYEQYF

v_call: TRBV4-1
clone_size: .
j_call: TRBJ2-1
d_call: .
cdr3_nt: TGCGCCAGCAGCCAGGGGCGTGAGCAGTTCTTC
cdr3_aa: CASSQGREQFF

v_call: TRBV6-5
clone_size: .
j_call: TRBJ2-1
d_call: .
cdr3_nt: TGTGCCAGCAGTTATTTGAGTAAGCAGTTCTTC
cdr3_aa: CASSYLSKQFF

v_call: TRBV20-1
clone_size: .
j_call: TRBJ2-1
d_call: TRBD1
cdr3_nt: TGCAGTGCTAGTGCTAGACAGGGGGCTGAGCAGTTCTTC
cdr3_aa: CSASARQGAEQFF

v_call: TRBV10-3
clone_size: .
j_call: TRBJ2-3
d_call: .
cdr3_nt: TGTGCCATCAGGGCACATAGCGAAGATACGCAGTATTTT
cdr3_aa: CAIRAHSEDTQYF

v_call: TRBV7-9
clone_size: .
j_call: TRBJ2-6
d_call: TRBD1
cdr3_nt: TGTGCCAGCAGCTTAGATCAGGGGGCGCGCTCTGGGGCCAACGTCCTGACTTTC
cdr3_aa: CASSLDQGARSGANVLTF

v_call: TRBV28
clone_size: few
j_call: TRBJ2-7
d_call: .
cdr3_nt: TGTGCCAGCAGTTTATTCTCAGGGGGGCTCTACGAGCAGTACTTC
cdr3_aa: CASSLFSGGLYEQYF

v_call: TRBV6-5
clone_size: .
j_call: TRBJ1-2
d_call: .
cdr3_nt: TGTGCCAGCAGTTACGTAGGGGGGGCCGTGAGGGGCTACACCTTC
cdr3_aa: CASSYVGGAVRGYTF

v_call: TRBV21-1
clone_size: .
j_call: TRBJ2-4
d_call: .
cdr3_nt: TGTGCCAGCAGCAAAGTGGCAAAAAAAAACATTCAGTACTTC
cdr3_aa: CASSKVAKKNIQYF

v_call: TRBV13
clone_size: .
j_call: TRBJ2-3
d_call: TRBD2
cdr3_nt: TGTGCCAGCAGCACCGCCGGGACTAGCGGGGGCACAGATACGCAGTATTTT
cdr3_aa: CASSTAGTSGGTDTQYF

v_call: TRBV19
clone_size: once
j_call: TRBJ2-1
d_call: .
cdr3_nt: TGTGCCACAGGCTTCTCCGGGACACCCTACAATGAGCAGTTCTTC
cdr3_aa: CATGFSGTPYNEQFF

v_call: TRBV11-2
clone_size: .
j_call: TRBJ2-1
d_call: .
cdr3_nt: TGTGCCAGCAGCTCCCTCGTGGCCCCCCGCCAGTTCTTC
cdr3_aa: CASSSLVAPRQFF

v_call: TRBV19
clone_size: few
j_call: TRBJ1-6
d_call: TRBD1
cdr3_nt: TGTGCCAGTACCAGGGGGGAGACCTATAATTCACCCCTCCACTTT
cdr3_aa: CASTRGETYNSPLHF

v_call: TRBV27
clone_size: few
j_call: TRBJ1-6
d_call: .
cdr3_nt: TGTGCCAGCACCCCGAGCGGGGGGCCTGATTCACCCCTCCACTTT
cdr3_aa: CASTPSGGPDSPLHF

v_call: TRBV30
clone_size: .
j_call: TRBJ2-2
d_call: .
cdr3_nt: TGTGCCTGGAGTGTAATTTGGACTTCCGACACCGGGGAGCTGTTTTTT
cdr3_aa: CAWSVIWTSDTGELFF

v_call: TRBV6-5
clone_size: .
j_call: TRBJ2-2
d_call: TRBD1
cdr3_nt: TGTGCCAGCAGTTACCCTATAGGACAGGGCACCGGGGAGCTGTTTTTT
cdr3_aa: CASSYPIGQGTGELFF

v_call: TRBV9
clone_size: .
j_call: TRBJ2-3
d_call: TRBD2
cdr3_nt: TGTGCCAGCAGCGTAGTTGGCGGGGGTGTCGGAGATACGCAGTATTTT
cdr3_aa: CASSVVGGGVGDTQYF

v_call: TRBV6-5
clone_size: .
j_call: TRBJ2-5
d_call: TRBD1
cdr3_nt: TGTGCCAGCAAAGAGGCCGGGACAGCCCAAGAGACCCAGTACTTC
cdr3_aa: CASKEAGTAQETQYF

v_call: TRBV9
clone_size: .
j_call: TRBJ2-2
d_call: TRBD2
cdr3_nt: TGTGCCAGCAGCGTAGGTAGGAGGGGACTAGCGGGGGCCGCGAACACCGGGGAGCTGTTTTTT
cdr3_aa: CASSVGRRGLAGAANTGELFF

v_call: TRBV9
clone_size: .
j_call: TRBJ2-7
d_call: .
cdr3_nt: TGTGCCAGCAGCATGCGGACGGACAACTACGAGCAGTACTTC
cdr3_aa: CASSMRTDNYEQYF

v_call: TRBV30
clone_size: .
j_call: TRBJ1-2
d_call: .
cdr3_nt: TGTGCCTGGAGTGTAAGGAAAGGGGATGGTTATGGCTACACCTTC
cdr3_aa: CAWSVRKGDGYGYTF

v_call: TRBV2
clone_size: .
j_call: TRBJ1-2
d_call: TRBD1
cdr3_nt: TGTGCCAGCAGAGGGACAGGAGATTATGGCTACACCTTC
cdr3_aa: CASRGTGDYGYTF

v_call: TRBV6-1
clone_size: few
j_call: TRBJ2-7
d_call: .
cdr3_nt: TGTGCCAGCAGTGAAGCGTGGACACCGGTTGAGCAGTACTTC
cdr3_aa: CASSEAWTPVEQYF

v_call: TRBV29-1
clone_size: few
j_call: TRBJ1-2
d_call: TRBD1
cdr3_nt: TGCAGCGTTGAAGATCGGGACAGGGATGCTGGCTACACCTTC
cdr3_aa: CSVEDRDRDAGYTF

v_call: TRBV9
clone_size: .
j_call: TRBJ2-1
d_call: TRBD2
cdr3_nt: TGTGCCAGCAGCCTAGTTAGCGGGGGGGCGGGTGAGCAGTTCTTC
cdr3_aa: CASSLVSGGAGEQFF

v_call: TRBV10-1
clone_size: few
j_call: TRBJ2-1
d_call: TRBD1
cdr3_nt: TGCGCCAGCAGTTCCCCCGGGACAGGGTTAAATGAGCAGTTCTTC
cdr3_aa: CASSSPGTGLNEQFF

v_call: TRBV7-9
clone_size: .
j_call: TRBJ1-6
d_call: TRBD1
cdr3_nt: TGTGCCAGCAGACCTAGACAGGGGACGAATTCACCCCTCCACTTT
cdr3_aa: CASRPRQGTNSPLHF

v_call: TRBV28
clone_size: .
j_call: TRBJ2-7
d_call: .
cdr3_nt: TGTGCCAGCAGTTCCCTCCTACAGTACTTC
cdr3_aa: CASSSLLQYF

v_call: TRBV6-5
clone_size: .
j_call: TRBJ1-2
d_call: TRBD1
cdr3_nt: TGTGCCAGCAGGAAGGAGTGGGACAGCAACTATGGCTACACCTTC
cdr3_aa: CASRKEWDSNYGYTF

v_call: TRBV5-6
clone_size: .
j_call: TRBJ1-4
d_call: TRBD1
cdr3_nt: TGTGCCAGCAGCTTGGACAGGGGGCGCATCTTTGAAAAACTGTTTTTT
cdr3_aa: CASSLDRGRIFEKLFF

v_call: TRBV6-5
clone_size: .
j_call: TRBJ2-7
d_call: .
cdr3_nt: TGTGCCAGCAGTAACACCGACAGATACTACGAGCAGTACTTC
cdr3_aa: CASSNTDRYYEQYF

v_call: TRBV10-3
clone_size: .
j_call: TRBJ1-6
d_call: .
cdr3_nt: TGTGCCATCAGCACACAGAATTCACCCCTCCACTTT
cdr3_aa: CAISTQNSPLHF

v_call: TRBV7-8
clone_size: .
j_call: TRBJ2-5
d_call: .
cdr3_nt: TGTGCCAGCAGCCCTCCTGTGCGGGGAATGAAAGAGACCCAGTACTTC
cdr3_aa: CASSPPVRGMKETQYF

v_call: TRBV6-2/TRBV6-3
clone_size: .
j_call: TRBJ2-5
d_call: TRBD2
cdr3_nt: TGTGCCAGCAGTTACGTTGGACTAGCAAAAGAGACCCAGTACTTC
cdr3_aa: CASSYVGLAKETQYF

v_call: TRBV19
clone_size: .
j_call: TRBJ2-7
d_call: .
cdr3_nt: TGTGCCAGTTCCCTCCGTTCGGGGAAGGACGAGCAGTACTTC
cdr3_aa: CASSLRSGKDEQYF

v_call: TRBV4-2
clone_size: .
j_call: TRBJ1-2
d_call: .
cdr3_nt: TGTGCCAGCAGCCAGGGGGCAGGGGGCTACACCTTC
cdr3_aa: CASSQGAGGYTF

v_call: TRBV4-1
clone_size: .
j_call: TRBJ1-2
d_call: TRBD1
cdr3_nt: TGCGCCAGCAGCCAGGCGGGACAGGGACTCTATGGCTACACCTTC
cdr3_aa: CASSQAGQGLYGYTF

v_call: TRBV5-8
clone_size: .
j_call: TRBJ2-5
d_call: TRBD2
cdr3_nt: TGTGCCAGCAGCAAGACTAGCGGGGTAGAGACCCAGTACTTC
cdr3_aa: CASSKTSGVETQYF

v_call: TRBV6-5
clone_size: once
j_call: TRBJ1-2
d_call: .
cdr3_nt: TGTGCCAGCAGCCCAGCAGGCCCCAGTGTTCGCTACACCTTC
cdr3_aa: CASSPAGPSVRYTF

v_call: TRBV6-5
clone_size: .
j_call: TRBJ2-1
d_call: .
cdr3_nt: TGTGCCAGCAAAGGGACTCCGGTGGGGCGGAATGAGCAGTTCTTC
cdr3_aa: CASKGTPVGRNEQFF

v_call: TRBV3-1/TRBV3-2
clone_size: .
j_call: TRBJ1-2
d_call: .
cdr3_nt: TGTGCCAGCAGTCAGGGCACGGGGGGTGGCTACACCTTC
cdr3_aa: CASSQGTGGGYTF

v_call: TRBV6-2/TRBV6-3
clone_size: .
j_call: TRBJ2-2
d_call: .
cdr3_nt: TGTGCCAGCAGTTACCAGGGGTACACCGGGGAGCTGTTTTTT
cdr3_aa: CASSYQGYTGELFF

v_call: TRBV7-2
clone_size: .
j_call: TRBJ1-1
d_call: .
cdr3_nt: TGTGCCAGCAGCTTGGGCAGGAACACTGAAGCTTTCTTT
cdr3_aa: CASSLGRNTEAFF

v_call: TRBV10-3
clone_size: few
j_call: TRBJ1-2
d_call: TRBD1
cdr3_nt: TGTGCCATCAGGACAGGGGGCGCGGAGGCCGCAGGGGGCTACACCTTC
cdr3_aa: CAIRTGGAEAAGGYTF

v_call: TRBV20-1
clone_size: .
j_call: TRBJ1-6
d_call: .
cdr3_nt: TGCAGTGCTAGTTCGAGCCATTATAATTCACCCCTCCACTTT
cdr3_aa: CSASSSHYNSPLHF

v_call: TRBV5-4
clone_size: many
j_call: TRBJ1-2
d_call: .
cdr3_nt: TGTGCCAGCACCGATTCGCGGGGGGTCTATGGCTACACCTTC
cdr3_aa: CASTDSRGVYGYTF

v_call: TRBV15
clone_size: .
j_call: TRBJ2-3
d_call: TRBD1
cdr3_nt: TGTGCCACCAGCAGAGGGAGGGGACAGGGGGCCACAGATACGCAGTATTTT
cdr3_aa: CATSRGRGQGATDTQYF

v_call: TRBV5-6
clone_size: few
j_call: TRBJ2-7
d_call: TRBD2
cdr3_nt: TGTGCCAGCTTCCAGATAGCGGGGGGGTCCTCCTACGAGCAGTACTTC
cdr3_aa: CASFQIAGGSSYEQYF

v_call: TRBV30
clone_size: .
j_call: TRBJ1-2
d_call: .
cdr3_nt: TGTGCCTGGAGCCTCGGGTCAGCTGCTAACTATGGCTACACCTTC
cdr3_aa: CAWSLGSAANYGYTF

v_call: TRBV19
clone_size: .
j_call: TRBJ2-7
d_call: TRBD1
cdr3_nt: TGTGCCAGTAGTACCCCCAAGGCAGGGGGTTCCTACGAGCAGTACTTC
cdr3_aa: CASSTPKAGGSYEQYF

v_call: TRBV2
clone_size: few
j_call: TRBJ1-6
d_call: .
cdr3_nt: TGTGCCAGCAGTAAAGGGACCACAGGTGATGGTTCACCCCTCCACTTT
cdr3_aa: CASSKGTTGDGSPLHF